The 20 T cell receptor beta chains in this list originate from one sample, sequenced in a study of blood T cell repertoires in COVID-19. The data were produced by immunoSEQ multiplex PCR, yet TCRdb's version contains in-frame clones alone and is incomplete. The top ten hold 3.1% of the sample, which has tens of thousands of clones, roughly 88% seen once. The sample taken for sequencing was peripheral blood. These receptors all stem from a human donor in a cohort sampled during active COVID-19.

This sequence joins TRBV6-5 and TRBJ2-7; D unresolved. In germline, CDR1 is MNHEY, CDR2 SVGAGI. The germline V and J ends were trimmed by 7 bases and 7 bases, with 23 bases remaining between them. The CDR3 runs to 15 residues. The CDR3: CASNPTTAGVSEQYF. CDR3 DNA: TGTGCCAGCAACCCTACAACAGCCGGCGTGTCGGAGCAGTACTTC.

The chain has TRBV3-1 (or the pseudogene TRBV3-2) and TRBJ2-1; 8 bases line up with TRBD2. J lost 10 bases, V lost 1 base, and 15 bases had no gene match. Germline CDR1 is LGHDT and CDR2 is YNNKEL (reference sequence). This CDR3 comprises 17 residues. CDR3 in amino acids: CASSQGPTSASSSEQFF. The DNA of the CDR3 is TGTGCCAGCAGCCAAGGCCCGACTAGCGCGAGCAGTTCGGAGCAGTTCTTC.

The genes are TRBV15 and TRBJ1-6; D not resolved. Trimming pared 0 bases from V and 18 bases from J, leaving 12 bases between. The CDR3 is 12 amino acids. Germline CDR1 LNHNV, CDR2 YYDKDF (reference sequence). The DNA of the CDR3 is TGTGCCACCAGCAGAGATCGCGAGGTTAGCCACTTT. It is translated as CATSRDREVSHF.

The chain uses TRBV7-8 and TRBJ1-2; 9 bases are a match to TRBD1. After removal of 4 bases from V and 4 bases from J, the junction contained 4 bases not matched to a gene. The CDR3 loop spans 14 amino acids. From germline, CDR1 is SGHVS and CDR2 FQNEAQ. The CDR3 loop reads CASSSGTGPYGYTF. In DNA form, the CDR3 reads TGTGCCAGCAGCTCCGGGACAGGGCCCTATGGCTACACCTTC.

The chain recombines TRBV11-2 with TRBJ2-3; TRBD1 aligns across 8 bases. In germline, CDR1 is SGHAT, CDR2 FQNNGV. This CDR3 region has 16 residues. With 4 bases clipped from V and 0 bases from J, the junction kept 6 bases outside the gene matches. This chain's CDR3 is CASSSDRGFSTDTQYF. The CDR3 region has the DNA TGTGCCAGCAGCTCAGACAGGGGTTTTAGCACAGATACGCAGTATTTT.

This chain links TRBV6-2 or TRBV6-3 with TRBJ1-5, with D perhaps matching TRBD1 (5 bases). The V and J ends lost 6 bases and 3 bases respectively, with 18 bases between them. Germline assignment: CDR1 MNHEY and CDR2 SVGEGT. The CDR3 is 16 amino acids. In DNA, the CDR3 is TGTGCCAGCAGCTCCGGGACTCCAAGCCCCAATCAGCCCCAGCATTTT. Translation: CASSSGTPSPNQPQHF.

The genes are TRBV3-1 (or the pseudogene TRBV3-2) and TRBJ2-7; D is perhaps TRBD1 (6 bases). V gave up 2 bases and J gave up 3 bases, with 17 bases separating them. From germline, CDR1 is LGHDT and CDR2 YNNKEL (reference sequence). The CDR3 totals 16 residues. CDR3 amino acids: CASSQTWGSGVYEQYF. Here the CDR3 DNA reads TGTGCCAGCAGCCAAACGTGGGGGTCAGGGGTCTACGAGCAGTACTTC.

The rearrangement links TRBV7-8 to TRBJ1-1, with D uncertain. CDR3 length equals 15 residues. Germline lookup yields CDR1 SGHVS and CDR2 FQNEAQ. V dropped 0 bases and J dropped 1 base, with 9 bases sitting between them. CDR3 residues: CASSLAPLTNTEAFF. The CDR3 coding sequence is TGTGCCAGCAGCTTAGCTCCTCTAACGAACACTGAAGCTTTCTTT.

This clone was found once. V usage is TRBV25-1 and J usage is TRBJ2-7; 13 bases align to TRBD2. The CDR3 runs 16 residues. V lost 6 bases and J lost 3; bases outside the gene matches: 8. CDR1 is MGHDK and CDR2 is SYGVNS in the germline V gene. The CDR3, as DNA: TGTGCCAGCAGATCGGGACTAGCGGGACTAAACTACGAGCAGTACTTC. The encoded protein is CASRSGLAGLNYEQYF.

The chain has TRBV9 and TRBJ2-2, with a tentative D call TRBD2 (5 bases). Trimming cost V 2 bases and J 4 bases, with 12 bases left between them. Germline loops: CDR1 SGDLS, CDR2 YYNGEE. There are 15 residues in the CDR3. The chain's CDR3 is CASSVAAGLTGELFF. Here the CDR3 DNA reads TGTGCCAGCAGCGTTGCGGCAGGACTCACCGGGGAGCTGTTTTTT.

This clone was counted a single time. V gene TRBV27 combines with J gene TRBJ1-1; TRBD1 agrees at 9 bases. V was clipped by 0 bases and J by 4 bases; unmatched bases: 3. CDR3 length: 15 amino acids. Germline V CDR1 and CDR2: MNHEY, SMNVEV (reference sequence). The CDR3 is CASSLSSQGATEAFF. As DNA, the CDR3 is TGTGCCAGCAGTTTATCGTCACAGGGGGCCACTGAAGCTTTCTTT.

The chain uses TRBV7-2 and TRBJ1-1; D remains ambiguous. V was clipped by 1 base and J by 4 bases, with 10 bases between them. Germline-derived CDR1 and CDR2 are SGHTA and FQGNSA. The CDR3 is made up of 14 amino acids. DNA for the CDR3: TGTGCCAGCAGCTTAGGAGGCAGTATCACTGAAGCTTTCTTT. As protein: CASSLGGSITEAFF.

The J gene is TRBJ2-2, the V gene TRBV19, with 7 bases fitting TRBD2. CDR3 size: 16 residues. From germline, CDR1 is LNHDA and CDR2 SQIVND (reference sequence). With V trimmed by 7 bases and J by 2 bases, 10 bases remained unmatched. In DNA form, the CDR3 reads TGTGCCAGTATGCGGAGGGCTAGCGGAAACACCGGGGAGCTGTTTTTT. It yields the protein CASMRRASGNTGELFF.

The chain uses TRBV19 and TRBJ1-4; D is undetermined. Trimming removed 4 bases from V and 12 bases from J, with 18 bases in between. The CDR3 runs 14 residues. Germline values: CDR1 LNHDA, CDR2 SQIVND (reference sequence). The CDR3 sequence: CASSSGQVFLQLFF. The CDR3 DNA follows: TGTGCCAGTAGTAGTGGCCAGGTTTTCCTGCAACTGTTTTTT.

The chain couples TRBV9 to TRBJ1-1, with a tentative D call TRBD1 (5 bases). CDR1 is SGDLS, CDR2 YYNGEE, per germline. Trimming removed 5 bases from V and 2 bases from J, with 10 bases in between. The CDR3 is made up of 13 amino acids. The CDR3 region has the DNA TGTGCCAGCAGTCGGGGGGGAAACACTGAAGCTTTCTTT. It codes for CASSRGGNTEAFF.

J is TRBJ1-2 and V is TRBV19; the match to TRBD1 covers 10 bases. The V gene's germline CDR1 is LNHDA and CDR2 SQIVND (reference sequence). Losses at the gene ends were 9 bases for V and 6 bases for J; bases not matched to a gene: 7. The CDR3 is 13 residues long. CDR3 residues: CASSTGTGDGYTF. The CDR3 DNA reads TGTGCCAGCAGCACGGGGACAGGGGATGGCTACACCTTC. The complete variable domain, with remaining parts taken from reference TRBV19 and TRBJ1-2, reads DGGITQSPKYLFRKEGQNVTLSCEQNLNHDAMYWYRQDPGQGLRLIYYSQIVNDFQKGDIAEGYSVSREKKESFPLTVTSAQKNPTAFYLCASSTGTGDGYTFGSGTRLTVV.

This chain connects TRBV5-1 to TRBJ2-1; D gene ambiguous. CDR1 is SGHRS and CDR2 is YFSETQ in the germline V gene. The CDR3 runs 14 residues. V dropped 4 bases and J dropped 0 bases, with 8 bases sitting between them. The CDR3 sequence: CASSLTGSYNEQFF. CDR3 nucleotides: TGCGCCAGCAGCCTTACGGGCTCCTACAATGAGCAGTTCTTC.

This chain uses TRBV30 with TRBJ2-1, with D unclear. CDR3 size: 13 residues. Trimming shortened V by 0 bases and J by 6 bases, and 9 bases separated the two germline ends. Per germline, CDR1 GTSNPN and CDR2 SVGIG (reference sequence). The CDR3 loop reads CAWSVRVFNEQFF. DNA of the CDR3: TGTGCCTGGAGTGTCCGGGTATTCAATGAGCAGTTCTTC.

The chain couples TRBV11-2 to TRBJ2-5; D is possibly TRBD2 (6 bases). With 7 bases removed from V and 4 bases from J, the gap between germline ends came to 16 bases. Germline CDR1 is SGHAT and CDR2 is FQNNGV. The CDR3 is made up of 14 amino acids. CDR3: CASIGGAGGETQYF. CDR3 DNA sequence: TGTGCCAGCATCGGAGGGGCTGGGGGAGAGACCCAGTACTTC. The entire variable domain, with the rest obtained from reference TRBV11-2 and TRBJ2-5, is as follows: EAGVAQSPRYKIIEKRQSVAFWCNPISGHATLYWYQQILGQGPKLLIQFQNNGVVDDSQLPKDRFSAERLKGVDSTLKIQPAKLEDSAVYLCASIGGAGGETQYFGPGTRLLVL.

This chain links TRBV6-5 with TRBJ1-5; 7 bases align to TRBD1. Germline V gene lookup returns CDR1 MNHEY and CDR2 SVGAGI. The V gene end was trimmed by 7 bases and the J gene end by 3 bases; junction bases not matched to a gene: 9. This CDR3 region has 15 residues. CDR3 DNA sequence: TGTGCCAGCAATATACAGGGGATGGTCAATCAGCCCCAGCATTTT. This gives the protein CASNIQGMVNQPQHF.